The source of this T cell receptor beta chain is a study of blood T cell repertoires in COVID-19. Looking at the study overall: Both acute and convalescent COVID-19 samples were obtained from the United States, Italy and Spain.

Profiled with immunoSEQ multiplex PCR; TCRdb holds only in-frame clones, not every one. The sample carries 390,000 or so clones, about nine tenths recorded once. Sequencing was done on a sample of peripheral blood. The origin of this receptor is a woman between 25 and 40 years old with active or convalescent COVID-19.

CDR3 sequence: CASSLEVQGGTEAFF. The CDR3 coding sequence is TGCGCCAGCAGCTTGGAAGTGCAGGGAGGCACTGAAGCTTTCTTT. The chain joins TRBV5-1 to TRBJ1-1, with D maybe TRBD1 (5 bases). Germline V gene lookup returns CDR1 SGHRS and CDR2 YFSETQ. CDR3 size: 15 residues. Between the trimmed V and J ends, which lost 0 bases and 4 bases, there was a span of 13 bases.